This TCR beta chain originates from a study of human T cells and chemical hapten exposure. Germline assignment: CDR1 PRHDT and CDR2 FYEKMQ (reference sequence). CDR3 length: 16 residues. Trimming removed 5 bases at V and 0 bases at J, with 16 bases between. This clonotype turned up a few times. MiXCR was run by TCRdb on the RACE reads, yielding one entry per CDR3 protein. The table lists about 73,000 distinct CDR3 sequences, 8.5% of them singletons. Time point noted: patch test 2, 6 weeks after DPC sensitization. The treatment is: therapeutic diphenylcyclopropenone sensitization with weekly scalp DPC. The origin of this receptor is a woman aged 50 to 65 with alopecia areata. Some clones in this sample may be carry-over from other donors' samples. This chain joins TRBV13 and TRBJ1-1; D ambiguous. The sequences come from whole blood, collected in connection with sensitization to the hapten diphenylcyclopropenone (DPC). CDR3 in DNA: TGTGCCAGCAGCCCTTATCACAATGGCATGAACACTGAAGCTTTCTTT. Translating gives CASSPYHNGMNTEAFF.